The 14 T cell receptor beta chains reported below all come from one sample, sequenced in a study of blood T cell repertoires in COVID-19. Repertoires were generated with immunoSEQ multiplex PCR, while TCRdb's copy carries only in-frame clones and drops some. The data contain 200,000 to 250,000 clones, roughly 86% of them seen just once; the ten biggest clones take up over 9.5%. The sequencing sample was made of peripheral blood. Receptor source: a woman in her thirties or forties with acute or convalescent COVID-19.

This clone was observed a few times. This chain links TRBV11-2 with TRBJ1-2; 7 bases are shared with TRBD1. The CDR3 is made up of 14 amino acids. The junction had 9 bases not matched to a gene; V was cut back by 5 bases and J by 6 bases. Germline CDR1 is SGHAT and CDR2 is FQNNGV. DNA for the CDR3: TGTGCCAGCAGCGCGAGACAGGGAAGACATGGCTACACCTTC. It codes for CASSARQGRHGYTF.

J is TRBJ1-2 and V is TRBV29-1; 7 nucleotides align to TRBD1. The germline V gene has CDR1 SQVTM and CDR2 ANQGSEA. This CDR3 has 15 amino acids. Unmatched junction bases numbered 12, after V lost 4 bases and J lost 4 bases. As DNA, the CDR3 is TGCAGCGTTGGGGCCCAGGGGGGACGGGGCTATGGCTACACCTTC. It yields the protein CSVGAQGGRGYGYTF. The full variable domain, completed using reference TRBV29-1 and TRBJ1-2, is SAVISQKPSRDICQRGTSLTIQCQVDSQVTMMFWYRQQPGQSLTLIATANQGSEATYESGFVIDKFPISRPNLTFSTLTVSNMSPEDSSIYLCSVGAQGGRGYGYTFGSGTRLTVV.

V gene TRBV5-8 combines with J gene TRBJ1-1; the match to TRBD1 covers 8 bases. The CDR3 contains 18 residues. Germline V CDR1 and CDR2: SGHTS, YDEGEE. V was pared by 0 bases and J by 5 bases, with 15 bases of the junction left unmatched. The CDR3 protein is CASSLAFDRGGLGTEAFF. CDR3 in DNA: TGTGCCAGCAGCTTGGCCTTCGACAGGGGAGGGTTGGGGACTGAAGCTTTCTTT.

The chain carries TRBV6-5 and TRBJ1-2, with TRBD1 identical over 8 bases. This CDR3 spans 14 amino acids. Germline CDR1 MNHEY, CDR2 SVGAGI. The V gene end was trimmed by 6 bases and the J gene end by 5 bases; junction bases not matched to a gene: 8. The CDR3 loop reads CASSLGTGTYGYTF. In DNA, the CDR3 is TGTGCCAGCAGCCTCGGGACAGGCACATATGGCTACACCTTC.

The chain has TRBV27 and TRBJ2-7, with 11 bases matching TRBD2. Germline assignment: CDR1 MNHEY and CDR2 SMNVEV (reference sequence). The trim removed 4 bases at V and 7 bases at J, leaving 0 bases unmatched. The CDR3 contains 12 residues. The CDR3 sequence is CASSWTSGEQYF. The CDR3 region has the DNA TGTGCCAGCAGTTGGACTAGCGGGGAGCAGTACTTC.

This clone was detected only once. This rearrangement joins TRBV3-1 (or the pseudogene TRBV3-2) to TRBJ2-1, with 10 bases identical to TRBD2. The V gene's germline CDR1 is LGHDT and CDR2 YNNKEL (reference sequence). The CDR3 runs 14 residues. J lost 5 bases, V lost 4 bases, and 2 bases had no gene match. CDR3 loop: CASSRLAGHNEQFF. In DNA form, the CDR3 reads TGTGCCAGCAGCCGACTAGCGGGTCACAATGAGCAGTTCTTC.

The chain joins TRBV24-1 to TRBJ1-2; TRBD1 matches at 10 bases. V shed 7 bases and J 2 bases; nucleotides not matched to a gene: 3. The CDR3 contains 14 residues. Germline CDR1 KGHDR, CDR2 SFDVKD. The CDR3 here is CATRGTGENYGYTF. The DNA of the CDR3 is TGTGCCACCAGGGGGACAGGGGAAAACTATGGCTACACCTTC.

In the case of this clone: The sample holds other DNA sequences that translate to the same CDR3. V usage is TRBV5-6 and J usage is TRBJ2-7; 8 positions match TRBD2. With V trimmed by 4 bases and J by 0 bases, 3 bases remained unmatched. Per the germline V gene, CDR1 is SGHDT and CDR2 is YYEEEE. The CDR3 loop spans 14 amino acids. CDR3 loop: CASSRGLASYEQYF. For the CDR3, the DNA is TGTGCCAGCAGCCGTGGACTAGCCTCCTACGAGCAGTACTTC.

On this clone itself: Other DNA sequences in the same sample also yield this CDR3. The J gene is TRBJ1-6, the V gene TRBV7-2; 11 nucleotides match TRBD1. V was pared by 5 bases and J by 6 bases, with 3 bases of the junction left unmatched. Germline assignment: CDR1 SGHTA and CDR2 FQGNSA. The CDR3 runs to 15 residues. CDR3 sequence: CASSPGTGGNSPLHF. The CDR3 DNA reads as TGTGCCAGCAGCCCCGGGACAGGGGGTAATTCACCCCTCCACTTT.

V is TRBV29-1 and J is TRBJ2-3; D may be TRBD1 (5 bases). In germline, CDR1 is SQVTM, CDR2 ANQGSEA. Trimming stripped 6 bases from V and 1 base from J, with 11 bases between. The CDR3 totals 13 residues. The CDR3 region is CSVQTDGTDTQYF. DNA of the CDR3: TGCAGCGTCCAGACAGACGGCACAGATACGCAGTATTTT.

The CDR3 nucleotides read TGTGCCAGCAGCCACCTCCTGGGGACAGGGGTAACCGGGGAGCTGTTTTTT. This encodes CASSHLLGTGVTGELFF. The chain employs TRBV3-1 (or the pseudogene TRBV3-2) and TRBJ2-2, with 10 bases that match TRBD1. This CDR3 is 17 amino acids long. Germline V CDR1 and CDR2: LGHDT, YNNKEL (reference sequence). V was clipped by 3 bases and J by 5 bases; unmatched bases: 9.

Only a few counts were recorded for this clone. The CDR3 protein is CASSSSTGGRNPCTF. The CDR3 region has the DNA TGTGCCAGCAGTTCCTCGACAGGGGGGCGAAATCCCTGTACCTTC. This chain links TRBV27 with TRBJ1-2, with 9 bases lining up with TRBD1. The CDR3 spans 15 residues. The germline CDR1 and CDR2 sequences are MNHEY and SMNVEV (reference sequence). Losses at the gene ends were 4 bases for V and 14 bases for J; bases not matched to a gene: 17.

This clone was seen a handful of times. CDR3 sequence reads: CASRMLQGEKLFF. The CDR3 DNA is TGTGCCAGCAGAATGCTGCAGGGAGAAAAACTGTTTTTT. The V call is TRBV12-3 or TRBV12-4, the J call TRBJ1-4; TRBD1 might be the D (5 bases). The ends were cut back, 6 bases at V and 8 bases at J, with 13 bases in the middle. This CDR3 has 13 residues.

CDR3 sequence: CASKPGQRQETQYF. As DNA, the CDR3 is TGTGCCAGCAAACCCGGACAACGGCAAGAGACCCAGTACTTC. The gene calls are TRBV6-5 and TRBJ2-5, with D possibly being TRBD1 (5 bases). CDR1 and CDR2 (germline): MNHEY, SVGAGI. Trimming cost V 7 bases and J 2 bases, with 14 bases left between them. This CDR3 is 14 amino acids long.